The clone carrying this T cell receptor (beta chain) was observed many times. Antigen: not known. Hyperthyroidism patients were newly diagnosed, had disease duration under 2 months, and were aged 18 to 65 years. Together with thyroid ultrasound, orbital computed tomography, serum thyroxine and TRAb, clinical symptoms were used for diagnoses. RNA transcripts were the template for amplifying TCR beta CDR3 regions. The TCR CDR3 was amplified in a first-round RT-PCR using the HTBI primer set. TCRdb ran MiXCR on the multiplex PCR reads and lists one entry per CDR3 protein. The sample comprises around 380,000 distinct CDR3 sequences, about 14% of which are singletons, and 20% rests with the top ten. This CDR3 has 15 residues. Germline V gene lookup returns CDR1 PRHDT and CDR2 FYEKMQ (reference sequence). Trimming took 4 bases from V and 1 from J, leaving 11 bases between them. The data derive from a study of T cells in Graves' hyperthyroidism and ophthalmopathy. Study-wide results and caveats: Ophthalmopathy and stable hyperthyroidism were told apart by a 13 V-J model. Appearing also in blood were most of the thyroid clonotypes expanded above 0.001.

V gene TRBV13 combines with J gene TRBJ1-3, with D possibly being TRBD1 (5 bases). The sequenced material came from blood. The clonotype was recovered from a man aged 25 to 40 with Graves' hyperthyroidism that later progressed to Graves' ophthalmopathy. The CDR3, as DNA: TGTGCCAGCAGCTCTACGACAGAGTCTGGAAACACCATATATTTT. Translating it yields CASSSTTESGNTIYF. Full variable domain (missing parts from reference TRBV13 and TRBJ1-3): AAGVIQSPRHLIKEKRETATLKCYPIPRHDTVYWYQQGPGQDPQFLISFYEKMQSDKGSIPDRFSAQQFSDYHSELNMSSLELGDSALYFCASSSTTESGNTIYFGEGSWLTVV.